This T cell receptor (beta chain) was captured in a study of shared clonotypes between healthy human individuals. General study findings and limits: Memory subsets generally showed lower estimated richness than naive subsets. Rarefaction exposed incomplete sorted-subset sequencing despite large depth.

Concerning this clone itself: Its antigen is undetermined.

Germline CDR1 reads SGHNT; CDR2 reads YYREEE (reference sequence). The CDR3 loop spans 17 amino acids. V lost 4 bases and J 6 bases, leaving 22 bases between the germline ends. The assay was run at deep level. Here immunoSEQ multiplex PCR was the method, and the copy in TCRdb shows in-frame clones only, minus some. This table holds over 1.5 million clones, roughly 98% found once. Donors were healthy HIV-negative adults without recent acute infections or vaccinations. Sequenced input: naive CD4+ T cells sorted from blood. As for subset: CD45RA+ positively selected. This TCR came from a man under 40 in good health. V usage is TRBV5-4 and J usage is TRBJ2-2; either TRBD1 or TRBD2 may supply D (5 bases each). The CDR3 coding sequence is TGTGCCAGCAGCCCATCCCCTGAGGGGATGAGGGCCGGGGAGCTGTTTTTT. The encoded protein is CASSPSPEGMRAGELFF. Drawing the rest from reference TRBV5-4 and TRBJ2-2, the complete variable domain is ETGVTQSPTHLIKTRGQQVTLRCSSQSGHNTVSWYQQALGQGPQFIFQYYREEENGRGNFPPRFSGLQFPNYSSELNVNALELDDSALYLCASSPSPEGMRAGELFFGEGSRLTVL.